The rows below give T cell receptor beta chains drawn from one sample of a study of T cells in Graves' hyperthyroidism and ophthalmopathy. TCRdb passed the multiplex PCR reads through MiXCR, listing each CDR3 protein once. The sample lists around 800,000 distinct CDR3 sequences; over 35% were seen once. Sequenced input: blood. Every receptor here comes from a man aged 18-30 years with Graves' hyperthyroidism. CDR3s include the opening cysteine and the closing phenylalanine or tryptophan. Fields, in order: J gene, clone size, D gene, V gene, CDR3 DNA, CDR3 protein. D genes are given only for firm matches. Some rows have no size entry. The others give once, few or many, or a class for an expanded clone.

TRBJ1-1	.	TRBD1	TRBV19	TGTGCCAGTAGTATAGGTTCAGGGGGAAGTTTCGGTACTGAAGCTTTCTTT	CASSIGSGGSFGTEAFF
TRBJ2-5	.	TRBD1	TRBV29-1	TGCAGCGTTAGGACCGAGGGGGCGGAGACCCAGTACTTC	CSVRTEGAETQYF
TRBJ1-6	.	.	TRBV7-9	TGTGCCAGTAGTAACGGACAGTCAGTGGGCGGCAATAATTCACCCCTCCACTTT	CASSNGQSVGGNNSPLHF
TRBJ2-2	few	.	TRBV4-1	TGCGCCAGCAGCCAGGGGGCGCGGGACGGGGAGCTGTTTTTT	CASSQGARDGELFF
TRBJ2-5	few	.	TRBV20-1	TGCAGTGCCGCGGGGGCGCAAGGGACCCAGTACTTC	CSAAGAQGTQYF
TRBJ1-5	many	.	TRBV15	TGTGCCACCAGCAGAGATCGGCAGGGTGATCAGCCCCAGCATTTT	CATSRDRQGDQPQHF
TRBJ2-7	.	.	TRBV4-3	TGCGCCAGCAGCCAAGTAGGTGTAGGATACGAGCAGTACTTC	CASSQVGVGYEQYF
TRBJ1-6	.	.	TRBV2	TGTGCCAGCAGCCTCGGAGCAGGGTTCTCCTATAATTCGCCCCTCCACTTT	CASSLGAGFSYNSPLHF
TRBJ2-7	once	.	TRBV5-1	TGCGCCAGCATCTTGGCTTCGATGGTATACGAGCAGTACTTC	CASILASMVYEQYF
TRBJ2-7	few	.	TRBV7-9	TGTGCCAGCAGCTCGGAGACCCAACTCAACTACGAGCAGTACTTC	CASSSETQLNYEQYF
TRBJ2-7	few	TRBD1	TRBV19	TGTGCCAGTAGACCAGACAGGGTCTCCTACGAGCAGTACTTC	CASRPDRVSYEQYF
TRBJ2-7	many	.	TRBV5-1	TGCGCCAGCAGCTTCAACGGGGTCGAGCAGTACTTC	CASSFNGVEQYF
TRBJ1-2	few	TRBD1	TRBV9	TGTGCCAGCAGCGAATACAGGGGCACGGGCTATGGCTACACCTTC	CASSEYRGTGYGYTF
TRBJ1-3	.	TRBD1	TRBV7-9	TGTGCCAGCAGCTCCGACCGGGACAGATCAGGAAACACCATATATTTT	CASSSDRDRSGNTIYF
TRBJ2-7	.	.	TRBV2	TGTGCCAACAAGCAGGAAGCCTTCTACGAGCAGTACTTC	CANKQEAFYEQYF
TRBJ2-7	few	.	TRBV5-1	TGTGCCAGCAGTTTAACGGGAGTCGGCGAGCAGTACTTC	CASSLTGVGEQYF
TRBJ1-2	few	.	TRBV20-1	TGCAGTGCCCCGTCATCAGGGGCTCCGGGCTACACCTTC	CSAPSSGAPGYTF
TRBJ1-6	many	.	TRBV7-9	TGTGCCAGCAGCCCACATGGGGGCGCGAATTCACCCCTCCACTTT	CASSPHGGANSPLHF
TRBJ1-2	.	.	TRBV15	TGTGCCACCAGCAGAGATCGGGAGGGCTACACCTTC	CATSRDREGYTF
TRBJ2-7	.	TRBD2	TRBV15	TGTGCCACCAGCAGAGAAGCGGGGGGTCCTTACGAGCAGTACTTC	CATSREAGGPYEQYF
TRBJ2-5	.	.	TRBV19	TGTGCCAGTATGGGGGGACTCCAAGAGACCCAGTACTTC	CASMGGLQETQYF
TRBJ2-7	.	.	TRBV4-1	TGCGCCAGCAGCCAAGATAGGGGGCTAGCGGATTCCTACGAGCAGTACTTC	CASSQDRGLADSYEQYF
TRBJ1-5	few	.	TRBV6-6	TGTGCCAGCAGTCCAGGGAGGAGTGACAATCAGCCCCAGCATTTT	CASSPGRSDNQPQHF
TRBJ2-5	.	.	TRBV4-1	TGCGCCAGCAGCCAAGGACGGGGCCTGGGAGAGACCCAGTACTTC	CASSQGRGLGETQYF
TRBJ1-6	.	TRBD1	TRBV25-1	TGTGCCAGCTGTCGAGGACAGGGACTGTCCCCCCTCCACTTT	CASCRGQGLSPLHF
TRBJ2-7	.	TRBD2	TRBV5-1	TGCGCCAGCAGCTTGGGGGGACTAGCGGAATCCTACGAGCAGTACTTC	CASSLGGLAESYEQYF
TRBJ2-7	.	.	TRBV4-1	TGCGCCAGCAGCCGGACAGCTAGCCCCACCTACGAGCAGTACTTC	CASSRTASPTYEQYF
TRBJ2-5	.	TRBD2	TRBV12-3/TRBV12-4	TGTGCCAGCGTACGGGGGGGCACCGGGGAGACCCAGTACTTC	CASVRGGTGETQYF
TRBJ2-7	once	.	TRBV7-8	TGTGCCAGCAGCTTAGCTGGGGCGGGTCGCGGGATTTACGAGCAGTACTTC	CASSLAGAGRGIYEQYF
TRBJ1-4	few	.	TRBV6-6	TGTGCCAGCAGTTACGACCAGCTGAATGAAAAACTGTTTTTT	CASSYDQLNEKLFF
TRBJ1-2	.	.	TRBV29-1	TGCAGCGCCTGGACGGACACCGACCTGTATGGCTACACCTTC	CSAWTDTDLYGYTF
TRBJ1-1	many	TRBD1	TRBV5-8	TGTGCCAGCAGCGCCGACAGGGATGGAGCTGAAGCTTTCTTT	CASSADRDGAEAFF
TRBJ1-3	.	.	TRBV29-1	TGCAGCGTTTCTCTCTACGATCGCGCCTCTGGAAACACCATATATTTT	CSVSLYDRASGNTIYF
TRBJ1-6	once	.	TRBV7-4	TGTGCCAGCAGCTTAGCGTTCAGGGACCAGCCCCTCCACTTT	CASSLAFRDQPLHF
TRBJ2-7	few	.	TRBV20-1	TGCAGTGCTAGAGATTCTGTCGAGCAGTACTTC	CSARDSVEQYF
TRBJ1-1	once	.	TRBV29-1	TGCAACAGTTTAGAAGCTTTCTTT	CNSLEAFF
TRBJ2-5	.	.	TRBV10-3	TGTGCCAGCAGTTACATACAGGACGGTGAGACCCAGTACTTC	CASSYIQDGETQYF
TRBJ1-5	many	.	TRBV7-9	TGTGCCAGCAGCTTAGAGACGGGAGACCAGCCCCAGCATTTT	CASSLETGDQPQHF
TRBJ2-5	many	.	TRBV7-2	TGTGCCAGCAGCCTTCCCGGAGGCGAGGTTGGGGAGACCCAGTACTTC	CASSLPGGEVGETQYF
TRBJ2-2	.	TRBD2	TRBV9	TGTGCCAGCACTACTAGCGGGGGGGCAGGCACCGGGGAGCTGTTTTTT	CASTTSGGAGTGELFF
TRBJ2-7	.	TRBD1	TRBV7-2	TGTGCCAGCAGCTTACCCCTTTTACAGGGGGCGAACACCTACGAGCAGTACTTC	CASSLPLLQGANTYEQYF
TRBJ1-2	.	.	TRBV15	TGTGCCACCAGCAGAGATACAGGAACCTATGGCTACACCTTC	CATSRDTGTYGYTF
TRBJ1-4	.	.	TRBV24-1	TGTGCCAGCAGCCCCGGGGAGGGTATAGCTAATGAAAAACTGTTTTTT	CASSPGEGIANEKLFF
TRBJ1-4	.	.	TRBV7-2	TGTGCCAGCAGCTTAGGGGGCAGGGTTAATGAAAAACTGTTTTTT	CASSLGGRVNEKLFF
TRBJ1-2	.	.	TRBV10-1	TGCGCCAGCGCTTTCTTTGGGCAGGGAGGGAGCTATGGCTACACCTTC	CASAFFGQGGSYGYTF
TRBJ2-2	.	TRBD1	TRBV7-8	TGTGCCAGCAGCTTAGCGCGGACAGGGGCAACCGGGGAGCTGTTTTTT	CASSLARTGATGELFF
TRBJ1-4	many	TRBD1	TRBV15	TGTGCCACCAGCAGAGCGGGACAGCCCAATGAAAAACTGTTTTTT	CATSRAGQPNEKLFF
TRBJ1-4	few	TRBD1	TRBV20-1	TGCAGTGCTAAGTCGGTGGCAGGGGGTAATGAAAAACTGTTTTTT	CSAKSVAGGNEKLFF
TRBJ2-7	.	TRBD2	TRBV11-2	TGTGCCAGCAGCTTAGGCTTAGCGGGAGGTCTCTACGAGCAGTACTTC	CASSLGLAGGLYEQYF
TRBJ2-2	.	.	TRBV5-5	TGTGCCAGCAGCTCCGGACAGGAGCTGTTTTTT	CASSSGQELFF
TRBJ2-7	.	TRBD2	TRBV5-4	TGTGCCAGCAGCTTGACTAGCGGGGACCTGGAGCAGTACTTC	CASSLTSGDLEQYF
TRBJ1-6	.	.	TRBV10-3	TGTGCCATCAGTGAAGGGGGGGTCAGCGCTAATTCACCCCTCCACTTT	CAISEGGVSANSPLHF
TRBJ1-1	many	.	TRBV7-2	TGTGCCAGCAGCCGCAGGGGAATCGCTGAAGCTTTCTTT	CASSRRGIAEAFF
TRBJ2-5	few	.	TRBV25-1	TGTACCAGCAGTGGGGCGGACGTTGGGACCCAGTACTTC	CTSSGADVGTQYF